This section outlines one T cell receptor (beta chain) sequence together with its context. Antigen: not known. This sample is part of a study of T cells in Graves' hyperthyroidism and ophthalmopathy. At the level of the study: Initial diagnosis, before any treatment, was when peripheral blood was collected.

TCR beta CDR3 regions were amplified from RNA transcripts. In the first-round RT-PCR of the TCR CDR3, the HTBI primer set was used. TCRdb re-called the multiplex PCR reads with MiXCR, one entry per CDR3 protein. Among over 500,000 distinct CDR3 sequences listed, about 15% were seen once. Graves' hyperthyroidism qualified as stable when ophthalmopathy did not progress within 18 months. The CDR3 contains 15 residues. Germline trimming cut 5 bases from V and 3 bases from J; bases unmatched to any gene: 6. The germline V gene has CDR1 SGHTA and CDR2 FQGTGA. Study conclusions and caveats: Blood also showed most of the thyroid clonotypes that were expanded above 0.001. A 13 V-J model separated ophthalmopathy from stable hyperthyroidism.

This receptor was taken from a woman between 40 and 50 years old with Graves' hyperthyroidism. The chain employs TRBV7-3 and TRBJ2-2; 7 nucleotides align to TRBD2. Sequencing was performed on blood. CDR3 coding DNA: TGTGCCAGCAGCCGTACTAGCGAGGACACCGGGGAGCTGTTTTTT. Protein: CASSRTSEDTGELFF.